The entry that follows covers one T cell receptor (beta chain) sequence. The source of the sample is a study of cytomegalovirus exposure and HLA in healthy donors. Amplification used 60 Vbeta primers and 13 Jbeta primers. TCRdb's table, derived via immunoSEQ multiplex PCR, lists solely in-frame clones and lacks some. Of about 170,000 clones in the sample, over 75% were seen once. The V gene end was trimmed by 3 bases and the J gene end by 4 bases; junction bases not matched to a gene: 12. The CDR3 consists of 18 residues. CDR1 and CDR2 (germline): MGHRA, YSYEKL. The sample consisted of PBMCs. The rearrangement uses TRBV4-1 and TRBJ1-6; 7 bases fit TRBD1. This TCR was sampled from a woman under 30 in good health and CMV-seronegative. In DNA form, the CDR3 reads TGCGCCAGCAGCCAGGGAATGGGACAGCCACATTATAATTCACCCCTCCACTTT. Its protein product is CASSQGMGQPHYNSPLHF.